One T cell receptor beta chain is described in this entry. Its target is unknown. Being one base from a much bigger clone, this may be a read error. Unsorted whole blood served as the source of blood RNA, and germline DNA was extracted as well. Investigators obtained approximately 4.3 milliliters of peripheral blood ahead of surgery. The sample is drawn from a study of tumor-infiltrating lymphocytes in primary liver carcinoma. Looking at the study overall: Both sexes were represented among patients, who were 30 to 69 years old.

The study, taken as a whole, reports: Among the pair types, tumor region pairs showed more overlap than tumor-adjacent and tumor-blood pairs. Tumor tissue displayed a significantly greater top-250-clone fraction than blood (p = 0.039).

Using a constant-region primer together with ProtoScript II reverse transcriptase, TCR beta cDNA was made from 500 ng of total RNA. Slightly modified ARM-PCR with three nested multiplex PCR rounds yielded TCR beta libraries. A C-beta reverse primer and TRBV1-TRBV30 forward primers served in each of the first two PCR rounds, at ten to eleven cycles apiece. TCRdb redid the calling of the multiplex PCR reads with MiXCR, one entry per CDR3 protein. The table has approximately 300,000 distinct CDR3 sequences, roughly 60% seen once; the top ten hold roughly 9%. The germline gives CDR1 MNHNS, CDR2 SASEGT. CDR3 length: 16 residues.

The TCR was taken from a man aged 35 to 55 with primary liver carcinoma and hepatitis B virus infection. The sample taken for sequencing was peripheral blood. V gene TRBV6-1 combines with J gene TRBJ2-1, with D possibly TRBD2 on 6 matching bases. DNA for the CDR3: TGTGCCAGCACCAAAAGCGGACTACTCTCCTACAGTGAGCAGTTCTTC. It codes for CASTKSGLLSYSEQFF.